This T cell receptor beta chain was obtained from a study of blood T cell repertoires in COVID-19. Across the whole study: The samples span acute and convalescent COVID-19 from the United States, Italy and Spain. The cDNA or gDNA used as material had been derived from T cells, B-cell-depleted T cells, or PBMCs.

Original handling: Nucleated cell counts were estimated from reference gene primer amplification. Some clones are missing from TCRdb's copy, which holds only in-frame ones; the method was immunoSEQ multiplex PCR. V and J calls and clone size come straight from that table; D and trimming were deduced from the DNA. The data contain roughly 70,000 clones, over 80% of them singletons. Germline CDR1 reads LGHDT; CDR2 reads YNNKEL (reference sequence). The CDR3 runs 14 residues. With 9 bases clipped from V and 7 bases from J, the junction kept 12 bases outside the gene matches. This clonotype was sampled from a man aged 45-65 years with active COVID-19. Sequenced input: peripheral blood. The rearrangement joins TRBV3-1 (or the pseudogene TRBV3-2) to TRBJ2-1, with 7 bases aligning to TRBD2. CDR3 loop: CARLTGGRRNEQFF. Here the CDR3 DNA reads TGTGCCAGACTTACGGGAGGTCGTCGGAATGAGCAGTTCTTC.